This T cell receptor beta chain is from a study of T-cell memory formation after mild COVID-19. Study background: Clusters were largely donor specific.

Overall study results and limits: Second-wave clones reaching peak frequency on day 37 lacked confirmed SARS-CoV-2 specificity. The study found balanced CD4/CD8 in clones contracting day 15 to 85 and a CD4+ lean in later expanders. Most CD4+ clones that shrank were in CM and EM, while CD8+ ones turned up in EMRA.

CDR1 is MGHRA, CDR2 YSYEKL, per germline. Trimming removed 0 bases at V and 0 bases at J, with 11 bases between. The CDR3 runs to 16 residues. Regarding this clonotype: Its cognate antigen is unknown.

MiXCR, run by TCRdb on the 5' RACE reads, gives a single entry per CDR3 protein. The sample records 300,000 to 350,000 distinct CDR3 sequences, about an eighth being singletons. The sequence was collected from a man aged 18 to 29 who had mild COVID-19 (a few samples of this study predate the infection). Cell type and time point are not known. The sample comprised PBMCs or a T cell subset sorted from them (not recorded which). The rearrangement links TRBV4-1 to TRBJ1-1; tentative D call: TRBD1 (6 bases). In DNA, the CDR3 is TGCGCCAGCAGCCAAGAAGAGAGGGGGATGAACACTGAAGCTTTCTTT. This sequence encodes CASSQEERGMNTEAFF.